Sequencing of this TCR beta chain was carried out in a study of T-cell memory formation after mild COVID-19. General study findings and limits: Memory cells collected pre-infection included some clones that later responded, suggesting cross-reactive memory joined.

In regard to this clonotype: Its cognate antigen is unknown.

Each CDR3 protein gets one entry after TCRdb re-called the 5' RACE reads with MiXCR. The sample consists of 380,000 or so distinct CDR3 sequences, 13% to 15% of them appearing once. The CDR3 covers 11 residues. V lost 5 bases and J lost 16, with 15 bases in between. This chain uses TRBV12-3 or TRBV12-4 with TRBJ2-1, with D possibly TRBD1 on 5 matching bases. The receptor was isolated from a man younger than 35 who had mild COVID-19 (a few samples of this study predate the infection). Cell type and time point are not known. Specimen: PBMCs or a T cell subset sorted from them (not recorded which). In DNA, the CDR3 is TGTGCCAGCAGTAAGACAGCCGGGCGTTTCTTC. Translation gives CASSKTAGRFF.